Detailed here is one T cell receptor (beta chain). As originally analysed: Researchers report that nucleated cell counts were estimated from reference gene primer amplification. Libraries were prepared by immunoSEQ multiplex PCR; TCRdb keeps only in-frame clonotypes and omits some of them. From that table come the V and J calls and clone size; the DNA was used to work out D and trimming. In the table there are hundreds of thousands of clones, almost 90% of which are singletons. This sample stems from a study of blood T cell repertoires in COVID-19. Overall study context: Material from acute and convalescent COVID-19 was sourced from the United States, Italy and Spain. From T cells, B-cell-depleted T cells, or PBMCs came the material, which was cDNA or gDNA.

Seattle's enrolled individuals joined amid active infection and were then monitored longitudinally. The CDR3 has 12 residues. CDR1 and CDR2 (germline): SGHTA, FQGNSA. Trimming cost V 7 bases and J 6 bases, with 12 bases left between them. The origin of this receptor is a woman in her forties with COVID-19, enrolled during active disease. The gene calls are TRBV7-2 and TRBJ1-2, with D unclear. Sample: peripheral blood. CDR3 loop: CASTPGGNGYTF. CDR3 DNA sequence: TGTGCCAGCACCCCGGGTGGTAATGGCTACACCTTC.